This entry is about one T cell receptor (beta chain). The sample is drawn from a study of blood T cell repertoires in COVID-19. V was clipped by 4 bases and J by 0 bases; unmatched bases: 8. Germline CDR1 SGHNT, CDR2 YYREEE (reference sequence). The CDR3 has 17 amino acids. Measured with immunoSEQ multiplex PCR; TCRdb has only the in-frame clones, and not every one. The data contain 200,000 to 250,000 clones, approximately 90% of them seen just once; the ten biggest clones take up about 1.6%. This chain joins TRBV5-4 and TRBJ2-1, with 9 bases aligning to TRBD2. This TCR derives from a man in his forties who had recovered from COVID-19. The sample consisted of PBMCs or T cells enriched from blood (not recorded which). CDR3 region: CASSPTSGLNSYNEQFF. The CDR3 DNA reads TGTGCCAGCAGCCCCACTAGCGGGCTAAACTCCTACAATGAGCAGTTCTTC.